This TCR beta chain was sequenced for a study of blood T cell repertoires in COVID-19. Assay used: immunoSEQ multiplex PCR; TCRdb lists only in-frame clones, some missing. The sample has 65,000 to 80,000 clones; approximately 91% are singletons. Germline CDR1 is MDHEN and CDR2 is SYDVKM. This CDR3 has 11 amino acids. V was trimmed by 10 bases and J by 6 bases, leaving 13 bases between them. The TCR originated in a man in his 70s with active or convalescent COVID-19. The rearrangement joins TRBV28 to TRBJ2-7, with D perhaps TRBD1 (6 bases). Sequencing was carried out using peripheral blood. The CDR3 sequence is CATRGRPEQYF. The CDR3 DNA sequence: TGTGCCACCAGGGGCAGGCCCGAGCAGTACTTC.